This record concerns one T cell receptor (beta chain) sequence. The target of this receptor is not known. Base qualities are not provided; no much larger clone lies one nucleotide away. The data belong to a study of T cell responses to AZD1222 COVID-19 vaccine (dated by TCRdb to about 2021). With respect to the entire study: A total of about 230 trial participants underwent TCR sequencing, of whom about 200 received two doses of AZD1222 and around 26 received two doses of the MenACWY control vaccine. Trial participants were enrolled by age into subgroups of 18-55, 56-69 and 70-plus years, and around 150, 28 and 57 TCR-sequenced participants, respectively, were included in these subgroups. What the work shows at the level of the full study, not this receptor alone: Reportedly, close to half of the unique spike-specific TCRs recognized epitopes lying outside the regions that are mutated in the B.1.351 and B.1.1.7 variants. Vaccine-associated CD4 TCRs spanned the whole spike protein, with dominant responses in regions 160-218 and 743-854. After two AZD1222 doses, both the breadth and the depth of spike-specific TCRs were significantly higher than at day 0 and than in MenACWY recipients. Conclusions about previously exposed vaccinees were limited because only a handful of AZD1222 recipients were SARS-CoV-2 seropositive at baseline. Because no day 14 peak-response samples were available, the repertoires could be characterized only after the peak T cell response. The 56-69-year group was small, and its depth increase did not reach significance, likely because of low power. Participants were mostly white British, with more females than males. The authors suggested clonal diversity may have been underestimated.

Including the terminal cysteine and phenylalanine, the CDR3 comprises 16 residues. The DNA shown is the 48-base CDR3, in frame from base 1. From a lookup of the germline V gene (reference sequence), CDR1 and CDR2 are LGHDT and YNNKEL. V drops 4 bases and J drops 2 bases, leaving 15 bases in between. The CDR3 regions of human TCRbeta chains were subjected to immunosequencing. As for the original processing: Repertoire TCRs were checked for matches against a reference library of SARS-CoV-2-specific TCRs that had been generated using the MIRA antigen-specificity platform. Breadth meant the fraction of unique TCRs that were SARS-CoV-2-associated, whereas depth meant the fraction of total T cells that were SARS-CoV-2-associated. Using the MIRA data, every spike-specific TCR was mapped to the spike region that the TCR reacted to and assigned to either a CD4 or a CD8 class. Log10-transformed breadth and depth values were compared by one-way ANOVA with Sidak's multiple comparisons tests. TCRdb's version of the immuneACCESS table is confined to in-frame rearrangements and falls short of the full clone set. An unresolved V gene accounts for under half of the shortfall where checked; the remainder is of unknown origin. V and J calls plus clone size are reproduced from that table; the DNA served to infer D and trimming. For this sample the table gives more than 80,000 clones, of which around 93% were detected only once. Of the sample, around 28% falls within the top ten clones.

In light of the paper, this sample's time point label describes: about 28 days (+/-7) after the second vaccine dose. AZD1222 recipients whose second dose came at about 4 weeks and those whose second dose came at about 12 weeks were combined into one group, since spike-specific TCR depth and breadth did not differ between the two schedules. Samples from vaccinated people were obtained from the UK trials COV001 and COV002, which included a single-blind randomized controlled phase 2/3 trial of AZD1222 (ChAdOx1 nCoV-19) in healthy adults. For TCRbeta chain sequencing, PBMC samples were collected from trial participants at day 0 and at day 28 after the second dose.

The chain employs TRBV3-1 (or the pseudogene TRBV3-2) and TRBJ1-3, with the D gene not clear enough to name. The sample in question was peripheral blood, obtained 28 days after the second AZD1222 dose. The TCR comes from an adult who received the AZD1222 COVID-19 vaccine. At the DNA level, the sequence is TGTGCCAGCAGCCTAACACAGTATTCGGCTGGAAACACCATATATTTT. This is translated as CASSLTQYSAGNTIYF.